This TCR beta chain was identified during a study of T cells in Graves' hyperthyroidism and ophthalmopathy. Study-wide results and limits: Peripheral blood also featured most of the thyroid clonotypes expanded above 0.001.

PBMCs were derived from roughly 10 ml fresh peripheral blood. V was shortened by 6 bases and J by 4 bases, with 13 bases between the two germline ends. CDR1 is MNHNS, CDR2 SASEGT, per germline. The length of the CDR3 is 13 residues. There were TCR beta CDR3 regions amplified from RNA transcripts. An initial round of RT-PCR targeting the TCR CDR3 relied on the HTBI primer set. Each CDR3 protein gets one entry after TCRdb re-called the multiplex PCR reads with MiXCR. Of 400,000 to 550,000 distinct CDR3 sequences in the sample, less than 25% were seen once. With regard to this clonotype: Its matching antigen is unknown.

The rearrangement links TRBV6-1 to TRBJ2-7; D gene ambiguous. Sequenced: blood. The source of this sequence is a young woman with Graves' ophthalmopathy. CDR3 loop: CASSKIGMYEQYF. The CDR3, as DNA: TGTGCCAGCAGCAAGATAGGGATGTACGAGCAGTACTTC.